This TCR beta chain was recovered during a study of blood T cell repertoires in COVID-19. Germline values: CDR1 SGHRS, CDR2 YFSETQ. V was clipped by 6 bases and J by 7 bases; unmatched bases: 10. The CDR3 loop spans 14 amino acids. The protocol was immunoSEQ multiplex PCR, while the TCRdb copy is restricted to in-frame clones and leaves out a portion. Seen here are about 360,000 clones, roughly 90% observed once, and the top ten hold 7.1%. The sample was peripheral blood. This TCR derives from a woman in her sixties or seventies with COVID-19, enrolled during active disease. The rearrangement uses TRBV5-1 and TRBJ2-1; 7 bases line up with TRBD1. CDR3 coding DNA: TGCGCCAGCACGCCAGGGGGTCTCCCGAATGAGCAGTTCTTC. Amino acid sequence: CASTPGGLPNEQFF.